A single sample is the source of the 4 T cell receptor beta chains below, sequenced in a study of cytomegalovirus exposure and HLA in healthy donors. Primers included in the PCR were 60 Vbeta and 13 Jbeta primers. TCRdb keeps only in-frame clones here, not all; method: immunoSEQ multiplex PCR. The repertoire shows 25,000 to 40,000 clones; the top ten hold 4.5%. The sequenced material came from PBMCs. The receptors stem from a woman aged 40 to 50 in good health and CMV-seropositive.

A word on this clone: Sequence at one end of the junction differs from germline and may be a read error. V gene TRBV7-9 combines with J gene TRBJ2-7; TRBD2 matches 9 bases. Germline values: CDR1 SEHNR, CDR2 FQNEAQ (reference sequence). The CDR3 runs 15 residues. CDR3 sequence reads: CASSPGTSFLDEQYF. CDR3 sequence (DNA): TGCGCCAGCAGCCCCGGGACTAGCTTTCTCGACGAGCAGTACTTC. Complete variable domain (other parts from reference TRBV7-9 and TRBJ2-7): DTGVSQNPRHKITKRGQNVTFRCDPISEHNRLYWYRQTLGQGPEFLTYFQNEAQLEKSRLLSDRFSAERPKGSFSTLEIQRTEQGDSAMYLCASSPGTSFLDEQYFGPGTRLTVT.

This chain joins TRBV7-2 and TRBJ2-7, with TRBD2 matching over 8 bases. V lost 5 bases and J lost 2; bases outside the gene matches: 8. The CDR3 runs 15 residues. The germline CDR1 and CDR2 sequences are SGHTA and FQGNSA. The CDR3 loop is CASSKSTSEAYEQYF. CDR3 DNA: TGTGCCAGCAGCAAGTCGACTAGCGAGGCCTACGAGCAGTACTTC.

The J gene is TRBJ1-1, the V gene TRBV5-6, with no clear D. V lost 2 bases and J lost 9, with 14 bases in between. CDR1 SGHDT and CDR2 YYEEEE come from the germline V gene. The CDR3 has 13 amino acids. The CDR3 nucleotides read TGTGCCAGCAGCTTCGTAGGGTGGGAGCAAGCTTTCTTT. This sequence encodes CASSFVGWEQAFF.

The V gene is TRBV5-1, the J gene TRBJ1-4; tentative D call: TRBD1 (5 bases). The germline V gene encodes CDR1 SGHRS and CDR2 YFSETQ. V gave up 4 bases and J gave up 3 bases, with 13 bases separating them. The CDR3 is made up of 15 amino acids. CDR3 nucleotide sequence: TGCGCCAGCAGCCTGGCAGGGTTAGCTAATGAAAAACTGTTTTTT. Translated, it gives CASSLAGLANEKLFF.